One sample yielded the 15 T cell receptor beta chains listed below, sequenced in a study of T-cell reconstitution after alpha-beta-depleted transplantation in children. As it was prepared, the TCRbeta library received unique molecular identifiers. TCRdb redid the calling of the PCR reads with MiXCR, one entry per CDR3 protein. The table shows around 340,000 distinct CDR3 sequences, with about 14% occurring only once. The starting material was PBMCs, obtained from the stem cell graft. The receptors here all came from a human donor who donated a stem cell graft to a child with Fanconi anemia.

Only a few counts were recorded for this clonotype. The chain uses TRBV5-1 and TRBJ1-1; maybe TRBD1 (5 bases). The germline V and J ends were trimmed by 3 bases and 4 bases, with 22 bases remaining between them. Germline CDR1 reads SGHRS; CDR2 reads YFSETQ. The CDR3 is 17 amino acids. CDR3 region: CASSYVGGGLRGTEAFF. CDR3 DNA: TGCGCCAGCAGCTATGTCGGTGGGGGTCTGAGGGGCACTGAAGCTTTCTTT.

V and J are TRBV19 and TRBJ1-5; TRBD1 aligns across 7 bases. Germline trimming cut 11 bases from V and 3 bases from J; bases unmatched to any gene: 13. CDR1 is LNHDA, CDR2 SQIVND, per germline (reference sequence). The length of the CDR3 is 15 residues. For the CDR3, the DNA is TGTGCCTCAGACCGGGGACAGAACTTCAATCAGCCCCAGCATTTT. Translation: CASDRGQNFNQPQHF.

This clonotype has more than one count but fewer than ten. V usage is TRBV20-1 and J usage is TRBJ2-5, with TRBD2 matching 11 bases. The V segment lost 0 bases and the J segment 4 bases; nucleotides outside the gene matches: 4. CDR3 size: 15 residues. Per the germline V gene, CDR1 is DFQATT and CDR2 is SNEGSKA (reference sequence). CDR3 sequence (DNA): TGCAGTGCTAGAGAACTAGCGGGGGCCCGAGAGACCCAGTACTTC. Translating it yields CSARELAGARETQYF.

This clonotype was picked up many times. The rearrangement joins TRBV29-1 to TRBJ1-1; tentative D call: TRBD1 (5 bases). The CDR3 length is 13 residues. With 4 bases removed from V and 8 bases from J, the gap between germline ends came to 17 bases. In germline, CDR1 is SQVTM, CDR2 ANQGSEA. This CDR3 reads CSVVSRAGGEAFF. The CDR3 coding sequence is TGCAGCGTTGTTTCCAGGGCAGGCGGAGAAGCTTTCTTT.

The V and J genes are TRBV10-3 and TRBJ2-1; D gene uncertain. Trimming removed 3 bases from V and 9 bases from J, with 9 bases in between. Germline-derived CDR1 and CDR2 are ENHRY and SYGVKD. This CDR3 has 12 residues. The CDR3 is CAISDPRVEQFF. The CDR3 bases are TGTGCCATCAGTGACCCCAGAGTTGAGCAGTTCTTC.

This clonotype turned up a few times. The V call is TRBV5-4, the J call TRBJ2-1; D possibly corresponds to TRBD2 (5 bases). With 0 bases removed from V and 0 bases from J, the gap between germline ends came to 13 bases. Germline lookup yields CDR1 SGHNT and CDR2 YYREEE (reference sequence). The CDR3 spans 17 residues. CDR3 sequence: CASSLGIKRGSYNEQFF. DNA for the CDR3: TGTGCCAGCAGCTTGGGCATAAAACGGGGCTCCTACAATGAGCAGTTCTTC.

Many counts were recorded for this clonotype. This chain joins TRBV2 and TRBJ1-1; D ambiguous. Germline V CDR1 and CDR2: SNHLY, FYNNEI. Trimming removed 5 bases from V and 1 base from J, with 11 bases in between. The CDR3 length is 14 residues. CDR3 loop: CASSLPGSNTEAFF. For the CDR3, the DNA is TGTGCCAGCAGTTTGCCGGGGTCGAACACTGAAGCTTTCTTT. The complete variable domain, with remaining parts taken from reference TRBV2 and TRBJ1-1, reads EPEVTQTPSHQVTQMGQEVILRCVPISNHLYFYWYRQILGQKVEFLVSFYNNEISEKSEIFDDQFSVERPDGSNFTLKIRSTKLEDSAMYFCASSLPGSNTEAFFGQGTRLTVV.

This clonotype was seen at least ten times. The rearrangement links TRBV20-1 to TRBJ1-1; 10 bases are shared with TRBD1. Losses at the gene ends were 2 bases for V and 4 bases for J; bases not matched to a gene: 1. Germline lookup yields CDR1 DFQATT and CDR2 SNEGSKA (reference sequence). The CDR3 extends over 13 amino acids. CDR3 loop: CSARRTGGTEAFF. The DNA of the CDR3 is TGCAGTGCTAGAAGGACAGGGGGCACTGAAGCTTTCTTT.

In this sample, this clonotype turned up a few times. This chain links TRBV7-2 with TRBJ1-1; no reliable D call. Germline values: CDR1 SGHTA, CDR2 FQGNSA. This CDR3 has 16 residues. Trimming pared 0 bases from V and 0 bases from J, leaving 11 bases between. DNA of the CDR3: TGTGCCAGCAGCTTAGCGACTGCCTCAGTGAACACTGAAGCTTTCTTT. This encodes CASSLATASVNTEAFF. Based on the CDR3 plus reference TRBV7-2 and TRBJ1-1, the full variable domain is GAGVSQSPSNKVTEKGKDVELRCDPISGHTALYWYRQSLGQGLEFLIYFQGNSAPDKSGLPSDRFSAERTGGSVSTLTIQRTQQEDSAVYLCASSLATASVNTEAFFGQGTRLTVV.

The table lists this clonotype with a few counts. The chain carries TRBV7-6 and TRBJ1-1; no firm D call. This CDR3 is 13 amino acids long. Trimming removed 4 bases from V and 5 bases from J, with 11 bases in between. CDR1 is SGHVS and CDR2 is FNYEAQ in the germline V gene. The CDR3 DNA is TGTGCCAGCAGCTCGACATTGGGGACTGAAGCTTTCTTT. It yields the protein CASSSTLGTEAFF.

This clonotype was counted many times. V usage is TRBV6-2 or TRBV6-3 and J usage is TRBJ2-5; 9 bases fit TRBD1. This CDR3 contains 16 residues. The J segment lost 2 bases and the V segment lost 4 bases, leaving 8 bases of the junction unmatched. Germline CDR1 and CDR2: MNHEY and SVGEGT. CDR3 in DNA: TGTGCCAGCAGTTTCGATACCGGACAGGGGCAAGAGACCCAGTACTTC. It translates to CASSFDTGQGQETQYF.

This clonotype was observed at least ten times. This rearrangement joins TRBV12-3 or TRBV12-4 to TRBJ2-3, with D uncertain. Trimming cost V 5 bases and J 6 bases, with 9 bases left between them. The CDR3 is 12 residues long. CDR3 region: CASSPKLDTQYF. DNA of the CDR3: TGTGCCAGCAGTCCGAAATTGGATACGCAGTATTTT.

This clonotype was recorded a few times. The gene calls are TRBV6-2 or TRBV6-3 and TRBJ2-1, with D unclear. The V and J ends lost 0 bases and 3 bases respectively, with 12 bases between them. Germline V lookup: CDR1 MNHEY, CDR2 SVGEGT. This CDR3 region has 16 residues. The CDR3: CASSYSRGPGYNEQFF. In DNA form, the CDR3 reads TGTGCCAGCAGTTACTCGAGAGGTCCGGGCTACAATGAGCAGTTCTTC.

In its sample, this clonotype was seen many times. The chain couples TRBV28 to TRBJ2-5, with a possible D match to TRBD1 (7 bases). The V end lost 4 bases, the J end lost 5 bases, and 20 bases lay between the germline ends. The CDR3 runs to 16 residues. Germline V gives CDR1 MDHEN, CDR2 SYDVKM. CDR3 sequence: CASSSQGGLSYETQYF. CDR3 DNA sequence: TGTGCCAGCAGTTCCCAGGGGGGCCTGTCCTATGAGACCCAGTACTTC.

The V and J genes are TRBV18 and TRBJ1-3, with a tentative D call TRBD1 (5 bases). This CDR3 contains 14 residues. CDR1 is KGHSH, CDR2 LQKENI, per germline. Trimming left V 6 bases short and J 0 bases short, with 9 bases between. In nucleotides, the CDR3 is TGTGCCAGCTCGGAGGGGTCCTCTGGAAACACCATATATTTT. Protein sequence: CASSEGSSGNTIYF.